This T cell receptor beta chain was obtained from a study of CD8 T cells in Susac syndrome. Peripheral blood CD8+ and CD4+ T cells were profiled by TCR beta sequencing. With random hexamers, roughly 0.45 to 1 ug RNA was reverse transcribed. The method of amplification for TCR beta CDR3 was immunoSEQ multiplex PCR, covering 54 Vbeta and 13 Jbeta. MiXCR, run by TCRdb on the immunoSEQ multiplex PCR reads, gives a single entry per CDR3 protein. Here the sample spans 130,000 or so distinct CDR3 sequences, 65% to 90% being singletons. CDR1 and CDR2 from the germline V gene are SGHVS and FNYEAQ. V trimming: 5 bases; J trimming: 2 bases; junction bases outside the gene matches: 13. The CDR3 extends over 18 amino acids.

This TCR was recovered from a human donor with multiple sclerosis. J is TRBJ2-1 and V is TRBV7-6; 9 nucleotides match TRBD2. Material for sequencing was CD8+ T cells from PBMCs. The CDR3 bases are TGTGCCAGCAGCCGAGACCCATTGAGCGGGAGGCCCTACAATGAGCAGTTCTTC. Translating it yields CASSRDPLSGRPYNEQFF.